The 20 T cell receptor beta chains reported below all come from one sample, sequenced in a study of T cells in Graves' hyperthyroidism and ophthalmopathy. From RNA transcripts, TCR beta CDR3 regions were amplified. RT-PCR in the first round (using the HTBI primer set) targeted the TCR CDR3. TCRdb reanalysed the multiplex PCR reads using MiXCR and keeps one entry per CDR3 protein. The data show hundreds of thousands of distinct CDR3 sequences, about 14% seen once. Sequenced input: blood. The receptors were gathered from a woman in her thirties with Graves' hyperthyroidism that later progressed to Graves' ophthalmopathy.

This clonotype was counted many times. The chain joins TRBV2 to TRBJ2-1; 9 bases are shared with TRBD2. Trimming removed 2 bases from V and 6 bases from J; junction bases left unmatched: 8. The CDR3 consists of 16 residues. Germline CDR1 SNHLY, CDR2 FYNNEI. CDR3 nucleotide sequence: TGTGCCAGCAGTGAAATAGCGGGAGTAGGGGTCAATGAGCAGTTCTTC. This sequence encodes CASSEIAGVGVNEQFF.

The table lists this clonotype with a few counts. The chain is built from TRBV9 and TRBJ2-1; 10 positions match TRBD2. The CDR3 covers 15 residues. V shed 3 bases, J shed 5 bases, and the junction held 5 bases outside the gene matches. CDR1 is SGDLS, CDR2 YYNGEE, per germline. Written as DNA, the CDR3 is TGTGCCAGCAGCGCAGGACTAGCGGTAAACAATGAGCAGTTCTTC. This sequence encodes CASSAGLAVNNEQFF. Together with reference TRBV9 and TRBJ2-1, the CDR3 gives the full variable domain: DSGVTQTPKHLITATGQRVTLRCSPRSGDLSVYWYQQSLDQGLQFLIQYYNGEERAKGNILERFSAQQFPDLHSELNLSSLELGDSALYFCASSAGLAVNNEQFFGPGTRLTVL.

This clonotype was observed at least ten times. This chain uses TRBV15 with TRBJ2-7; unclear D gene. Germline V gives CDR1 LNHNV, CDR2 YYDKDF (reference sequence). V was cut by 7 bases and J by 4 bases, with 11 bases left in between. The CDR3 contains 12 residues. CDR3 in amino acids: CATKRMGYEQYF. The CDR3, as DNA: TGTGCCACCAAGAGGATGGGGTACGAGCAGTACTTC.

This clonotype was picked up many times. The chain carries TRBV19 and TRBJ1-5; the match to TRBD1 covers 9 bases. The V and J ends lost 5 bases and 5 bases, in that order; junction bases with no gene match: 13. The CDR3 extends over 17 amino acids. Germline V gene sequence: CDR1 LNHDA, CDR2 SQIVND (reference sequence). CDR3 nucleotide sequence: TGTGCCAGTAGTCAGAGTTATACCAGGGACAGGGATCAGCCCCAGCATTTT. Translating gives CASSQSYTRDRDQPQHF.

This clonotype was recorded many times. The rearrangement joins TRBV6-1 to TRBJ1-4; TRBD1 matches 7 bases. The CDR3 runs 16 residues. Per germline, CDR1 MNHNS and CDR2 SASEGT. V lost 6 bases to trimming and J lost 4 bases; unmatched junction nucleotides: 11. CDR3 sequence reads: CASRTGRDSYNEKLFF. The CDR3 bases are TGTGCCAGCAGAACCGGTCGGGACAGCTATAATGAAAAACTGTTTTTT.

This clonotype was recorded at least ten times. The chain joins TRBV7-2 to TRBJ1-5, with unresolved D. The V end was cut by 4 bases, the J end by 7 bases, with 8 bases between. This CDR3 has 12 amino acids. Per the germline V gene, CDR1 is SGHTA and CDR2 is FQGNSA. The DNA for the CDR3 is TGTGCCAGCAGCTCCCCGGGGCAGCCCCAGCATTTT. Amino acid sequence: CASSSPGQPQHF.

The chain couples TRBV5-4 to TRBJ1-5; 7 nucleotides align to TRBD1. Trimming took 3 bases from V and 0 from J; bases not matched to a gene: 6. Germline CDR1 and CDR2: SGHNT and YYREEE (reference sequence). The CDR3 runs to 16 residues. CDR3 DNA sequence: TGTGCCAGCAGCTCCGGGACAGACTATAGCAATCAGCCCCAGCATTTT. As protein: CASSSGTDYSNQPQHF.

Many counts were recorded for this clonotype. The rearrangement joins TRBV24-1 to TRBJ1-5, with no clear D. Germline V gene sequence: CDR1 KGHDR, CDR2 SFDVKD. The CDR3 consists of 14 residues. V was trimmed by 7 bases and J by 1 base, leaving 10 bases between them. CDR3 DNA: TGTGCCACCAGCGGAAGCGGGAGCAATCAGCCCCAGCATTTT. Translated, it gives CATSGSGSNQPQHF.

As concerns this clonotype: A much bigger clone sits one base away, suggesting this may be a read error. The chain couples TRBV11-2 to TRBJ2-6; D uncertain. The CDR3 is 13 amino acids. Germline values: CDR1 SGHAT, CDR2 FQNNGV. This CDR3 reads CASSLTGVNVLTF. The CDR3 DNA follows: TGTGCCAGCAGCTTAACTGGGGTCAACGTCCTGACTTTC.

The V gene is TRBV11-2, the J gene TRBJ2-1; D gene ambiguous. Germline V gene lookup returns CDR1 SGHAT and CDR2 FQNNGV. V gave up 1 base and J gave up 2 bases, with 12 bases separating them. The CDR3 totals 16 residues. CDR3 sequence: CASSLARLFPYNEQFF. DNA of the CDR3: TGTGCCAGCAGCTTAGCCCGGCTGTTCCCCTACAATGAGCAGTTCTTC.

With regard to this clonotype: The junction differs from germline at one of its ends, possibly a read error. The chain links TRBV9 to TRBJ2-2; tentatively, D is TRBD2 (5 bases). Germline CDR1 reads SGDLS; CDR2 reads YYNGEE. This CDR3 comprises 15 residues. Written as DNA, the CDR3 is TGTGCCAGCAGCGTAGGATCTGCGATCACCGGGGAGCTGCTTTTT. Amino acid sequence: CASSVGSAITGELLF.

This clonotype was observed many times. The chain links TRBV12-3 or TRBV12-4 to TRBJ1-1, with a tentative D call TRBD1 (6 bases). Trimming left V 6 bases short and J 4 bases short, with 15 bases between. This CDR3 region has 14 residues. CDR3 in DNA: TGTGCCAGCAGGAGGGGGTCCCAGGGCACTGAAGCTTTCTTT. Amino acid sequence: CASRRGSQGTEAFF.

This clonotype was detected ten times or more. The CDR3, as DNA: TGCAGTGCTAGAGATAAGGGACCCTACAATGAGCAGTTCTTC. Residues: CSARDKGPYNEQFF. This chain connects TRBV20-1 to TRBJ2-1, with D possibly called TRBD1 or TRBD2 (5 bases each). V was pared by 0 bases and J by 2 bases, with 8 bases between. The CDR3 is made up of 14 amino acids. Germline lookup yields CDR1 DFQATT and CDR2 SNEGSKA (reference sequence).

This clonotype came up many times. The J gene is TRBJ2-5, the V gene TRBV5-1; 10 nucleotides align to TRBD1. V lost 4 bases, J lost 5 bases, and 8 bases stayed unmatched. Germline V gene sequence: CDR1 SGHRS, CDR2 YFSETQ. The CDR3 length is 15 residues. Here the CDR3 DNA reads TGCGCCAGCAGCCCGACCCCGGGACAGGGGGAGACCCAGTACTTC. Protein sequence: CASSPTPGQGETQYF.

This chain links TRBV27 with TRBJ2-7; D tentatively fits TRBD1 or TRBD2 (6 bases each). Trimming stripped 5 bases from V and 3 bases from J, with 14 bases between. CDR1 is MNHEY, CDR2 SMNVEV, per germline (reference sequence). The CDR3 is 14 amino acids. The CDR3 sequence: CASSDRGAYYEQYF. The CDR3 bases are TGTGCCAGCAGTGATAGGGGGGCCTACTACGAGCAGTACTTC.

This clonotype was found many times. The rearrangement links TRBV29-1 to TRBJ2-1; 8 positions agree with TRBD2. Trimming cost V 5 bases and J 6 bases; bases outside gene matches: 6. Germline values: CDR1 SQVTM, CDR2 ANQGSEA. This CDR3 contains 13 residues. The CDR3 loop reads CSVQAGGPNEQFF. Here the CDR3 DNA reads TGCAGCGTTCAGGCGGGAGGTCCCAATGAGCAGTTCTTC.

The CDR3 nucleotides are TGTGCCACCAGTGATTTGTCTAGCGCGGGAGATACGCAGTATTTT. It encodes CATSDLSSAGDTQYF. The V gene is TRBV24-1, the J gene TRBJ2-3, with D possibly being TRBD2 (6 bases). Trimming removed 0 bases from V and 5 bases from J, with 11 bases in between. In germline, CDR1 is KGHDR, CDR2 SFDVKD. This CDR3 has 15 residues.

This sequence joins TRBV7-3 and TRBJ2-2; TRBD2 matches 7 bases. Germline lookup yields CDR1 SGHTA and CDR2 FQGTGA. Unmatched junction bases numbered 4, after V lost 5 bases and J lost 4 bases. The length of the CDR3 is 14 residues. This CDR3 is CASSPTSATGELFF. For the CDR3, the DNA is TGTGCCAGCAGCCCAACTAGCGCCACCGGGGAGCTGTTTTTT.

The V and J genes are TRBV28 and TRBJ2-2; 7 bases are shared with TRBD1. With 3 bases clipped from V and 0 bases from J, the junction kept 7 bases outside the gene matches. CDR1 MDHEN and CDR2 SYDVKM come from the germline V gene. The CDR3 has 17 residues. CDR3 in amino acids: CASSFRQGHANTGELFF. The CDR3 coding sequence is TGTGCCAGCAGTTTCAGACAGGGTCACGCGAACACCGGGGAGCTGTTTTTT.

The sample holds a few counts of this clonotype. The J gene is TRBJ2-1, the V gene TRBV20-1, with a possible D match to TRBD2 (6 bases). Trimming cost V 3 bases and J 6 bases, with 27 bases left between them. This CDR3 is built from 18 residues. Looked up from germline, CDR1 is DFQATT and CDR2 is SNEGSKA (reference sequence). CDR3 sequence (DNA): TGCAGTGCTAGTCTTCTGGGGAGGTCTGGGAGAGAGCGCAATGAGCAGTTCTTC. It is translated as CSASLLGRSGRERNEQFF.